A single sample gave rise to the 3 T cell receptor beta chains below, sequenced in a study of cytomegalovirus exposure and HLA in healthy donors. Researchers ran the PCR with 60 Vbeta and 13 Jbeta primers. This table comes from immunoSEQ multiplex PCR, and its TCRdb copy is limited to in-frame clones, with some not included. The data hold around 100,000 clones, with approximately 78% observed a single time. Material for sequencing was PBMCs. The source is a woman aged 40-49 years in good health and CMV-seropositive.

This clone has just one count. The chain couples TRBV9 to TRBJ2-7; a possible D gene is TRBD2 (5 bases). Germline CDR1 SGDLS, CDR2 YYNGEE. V lost 1 base and J 5 bases, leaving 16 bases between the germline ends. The CDR3 contains 15 residues. The CDR3 protein is CASSVLAGWVNEQYF. The CDR3 nucleotides are TGTGCCAGCAGCGTACTCGCGGGTTGGGTGAACGAGCAGTACTTC. The full variable domain, in which reference TRBV9 and TRBJ2-7 provide the parts outside the CDR3, is DSGVTQTPKHLITATGQRVTLRCSPRSGDLSVYWYQQSLDQGLQFLIQYYNGEERAKGNILERFSAQQFPDLHSELNLSSLELGDSALYFCASSVLAGWVNEQYFGPGTRLTVT.

This clone was recorded a few times. The chain carries TRBV6-6 and TRBJ1-5; D gene unclear. The V end was cut by 8 bases, the J end by 5 bases, with 10 bases between. Germline CDR1 MNHNY, CDR2 SVGAGI (reference sequence). The CDR3 runs 12 residues. This CDR3 reads CASSDGDQPQHF. DNA of the CDR3: TGTGCCAGCTCAGACGGGGATCAGCCCCAGCATTTT.

This rearrangement joins TRBV6-6 to TRBJ1-2, with D perhaps TRBD1 (6 bases). Germline V CDR1 and CDR2: MNHNY, SVGAGI (reference sequence). V lost 5 bases and J lost 4, with 11 bases in between. This CDR3 is 13 amino acids long. CDR3 nucleotide sequence: TGTGCCAGCAGTCCACAGACAGGCTATGGCTACACCTTC. This translates into CASSPQTGYGYTF.